Following are 4 T cell receptor beta chains from one sample sequenced in a study of T cell responses to AZD1222 COVID-19 vaccine. TCRdb's copy holds only in-frame clones and misses some; the assay was immunoSEQ multiplex PCR. The table records around 120,000 clones, roughly 93% of them present only once. The specimen was peripheral blood, collected 28 days after the second AZD1222 dose. The receptors stem from an adult who received the AZD1222 COVID-19 vaccine.

This clone was observed a single time. V is TRBV27 and J is TRBJ1-5; D gene ambiguous. V gave up 3 bases and J gave up 0 bases, with 6 bases separating them. The CDR3 contains 14 residues. Germline V gene sequence: CDR1 MNHEY, CDR2 SMNVEV (reference sequence). The CDR3 DNA reads as TGTGCCAGCAGTTTTGACTATAGCAATCAGCCCCAGCATTTT. Amino acids: CASSFDYSNQPQHF.

The chain has TRBV7-9 and TRBJ1-2; D perhaps matches TRBD1 (6 bases). CDR1 and CDR2 (germline): SEHNR, FQNEAQ (reference sequence). V was cut by 5 bases and J by 5 bases, with 30 bases left in between. The length of the CDR3 is 19 residues. The CDR3 nucleotides are TGTGCCAGCAGCCCCACGGGGGGGGGCCAGATGAGATTAAGATATGGCTACACCTTC. Translating gives CASSPTGGGQMRLRYGYTF.

Only a few counts were recorded for this clone. This rearrangement joins TRBV6-5 to TRBJ1-6, with 10 nucleotides matching TRBD1. After removal of 7 bases from V and 9 bases from J, the junction contained 9 bases not matched to a gene. The CDR3 sequence is 15 residues long. The germline CDR1 and CDR2 sequences are MNHEY and SVGAGI. The CDR3 DNA is TGTGCCAGCATTAACTCCGGGACAGGGGCTTCACCCCTCCACTTT. This sequence encodes CASINSGTGASPLHF.

To note about this clone: Other nucleotide sequences from this sample produce the same CDR3. The V and J genes are TRBV6-1 and TRBJ1-1; D gene ambiguous. CDR3 length: 12 residues. Trimming removed 2 bases at V and 5 bases at J, with 6 bases between. Germline-derived CDR1 and CDR2 are MNHNS and SASEGT. The CDR3 DNA sequence: TGTGCCAGCAGTGAATTAGGTACTGAAGCTTTCTTT. Amino acids: CASSELGTEAFF.